Detailed here is one TCR beta chain. This entry comes from a study of cytomegalovirus exposure and HLA in healthy donors. The donors (healthy individuals) were bone marrow donors. PCR used 60 Vbeta primers and 13 Jbeta primers. Clones were read by immunoSEQ multiplex PCR, and TCRdb kept only the in-frame ones, dropping some. The table lists tens of thousands of clones, about 77% of them singletons. Unmatched junction bases numbered 5, after V lost 4 bases and J lost 9 bases. The CDR3 length is 15 residues. CDR1 SGHVS and CDR2 FNYEAQ come from the germline V gene. The receptor comes from a male donor in good health and CMV-seropositive. This sequence joins TRBV7-6 and TRBJ2-1; 14 bases fit TRBD2. Material for sequencing was PBMCs. The CDR3, as DNA: TGTGCCAGCAGCTCCGGACTAGCGGGGGGTACTGAGCAGTTCTTC. It codes for CASSSGLAGGTEQFF.